This T cell receptor beta chain was sequenced during a study of T cells in Graves' hyperthyroidism and ophthalmopathy. Study at large: Peripheral blood draws took place at initial diagnosis, ahead of any treatment.

This clonotype was observed a handful of times. Amplification yielded TCR beta CDR3 regions, with RNA transcripts as the source. Using the HTBI primer set, a first-round RT-PCR was run on the TCR CDR3. TCRdb called the multiplex PCR reads again in MiXCR, with one record for every CDR3 protein. This table has over 500,000 distinct CDR3 sequences, roughly 15% appearing once. Looked up from germline, CDR1 is MNHEY and CDR2 is SMNVEV (reference sequence). The CDR3 consists of 10 residues. V was pared by 8 bases and J by 6 bases, with 6 bases between. Patients were excluded for uncontrolled infection, other autoimmune disease, pregnancy or lactation. Isolation of PBMCs was performed on 8.5 to 10 ml fresh peripheral blood.

The sequence came from a woman aged 18-29 years with Graves' ophthalmopathy. Sample: blood. The V call is TRBV27, the J call TRBJ2-3; no reliable D call. The CDR3 spells CASGQDTQYF. The DNA of the CDR3 is TGTGCCAGCGGGCAGGATACGCAGTATTTT.